This entry is about one TCR beta chain. At survey level, the immunoSEQ assay was run in its v3.0 version. Sequenced by immunoSEQ multiplex PCR; TCRdb stores in-frame clones only, minus some. Of about 16,000 clones in the sample, around three quarters were seen once. This entry is derived from a study of long-term antiretroviral therapy in people with HIV. CDR3 length equals 13 residues. V was shortened by 4 bases and J by 4 bases, with 8 bases between the two germline ends. Germline CDR1 SGDLS, CDR2 YYNGEE. The TCR was taken from a woman between 35 and 50 years old with HIV. The J gene is TRBJ2-2, the V gene TRBV9, with D unclear. The sequencing here drew on unsorted PBMCs, taken 2.3 years after starting antiretroviral therapy. The CDR3 region is CASSLTGTGELFF. The CDR3 DNA reads TGTGCCAGCAGCTTGACGGGCACCGGGGAGCTGTTTTTT.